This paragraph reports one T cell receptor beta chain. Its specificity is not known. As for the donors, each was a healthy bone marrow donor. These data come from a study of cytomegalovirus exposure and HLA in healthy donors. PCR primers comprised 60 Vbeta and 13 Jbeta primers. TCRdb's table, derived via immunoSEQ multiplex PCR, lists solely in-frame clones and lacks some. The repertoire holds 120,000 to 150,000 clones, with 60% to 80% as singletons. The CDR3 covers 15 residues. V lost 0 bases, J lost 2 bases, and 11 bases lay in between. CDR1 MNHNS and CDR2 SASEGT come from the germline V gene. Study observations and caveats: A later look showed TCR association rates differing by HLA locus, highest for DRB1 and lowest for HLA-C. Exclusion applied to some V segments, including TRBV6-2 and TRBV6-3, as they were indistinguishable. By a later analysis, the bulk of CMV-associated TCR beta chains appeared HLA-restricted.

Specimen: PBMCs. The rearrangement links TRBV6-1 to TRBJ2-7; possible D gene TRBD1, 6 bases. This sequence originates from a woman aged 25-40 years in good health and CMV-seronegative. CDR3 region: CASSEAWGRTYEQYF. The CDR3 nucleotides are TGTGCCAGCAGTGAAGCTTGGGGGCGCACCTACGAGCAGTACTTC.